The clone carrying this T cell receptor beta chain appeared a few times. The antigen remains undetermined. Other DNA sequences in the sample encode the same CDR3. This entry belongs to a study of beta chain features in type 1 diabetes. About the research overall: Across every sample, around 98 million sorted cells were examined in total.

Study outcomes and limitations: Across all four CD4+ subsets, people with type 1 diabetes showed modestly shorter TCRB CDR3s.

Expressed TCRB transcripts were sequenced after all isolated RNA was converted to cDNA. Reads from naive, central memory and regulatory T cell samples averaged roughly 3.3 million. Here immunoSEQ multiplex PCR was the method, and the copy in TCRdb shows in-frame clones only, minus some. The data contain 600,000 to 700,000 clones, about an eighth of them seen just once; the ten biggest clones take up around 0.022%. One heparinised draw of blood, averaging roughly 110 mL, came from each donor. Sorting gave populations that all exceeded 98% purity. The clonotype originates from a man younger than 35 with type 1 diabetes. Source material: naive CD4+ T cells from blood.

The CDR3 protein is CASSQDRGQPQHF. CDR3 nucleotide sequence: TGCGCCAGCAGCCAAGATCGGGGTCAGCCCCAGCATTTT. The chain joins TRBV4-1 to TRBJ1-5; D uncertain. The length of the CDR3 is 13 residues. Trimming cost V 0 bases and J 6 bases, with 6 bases left between them. CDR1 is MGHRA and CDR2 is YSYEKL in the germline V gene.